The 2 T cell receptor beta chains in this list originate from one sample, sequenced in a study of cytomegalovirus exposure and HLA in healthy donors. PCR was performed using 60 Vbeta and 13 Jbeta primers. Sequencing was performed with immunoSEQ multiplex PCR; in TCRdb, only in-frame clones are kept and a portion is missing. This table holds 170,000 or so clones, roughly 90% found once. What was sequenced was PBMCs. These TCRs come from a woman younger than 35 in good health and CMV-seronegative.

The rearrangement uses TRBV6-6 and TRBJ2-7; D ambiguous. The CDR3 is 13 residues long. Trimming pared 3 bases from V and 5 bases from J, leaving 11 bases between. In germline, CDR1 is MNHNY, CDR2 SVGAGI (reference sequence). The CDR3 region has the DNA TGTGCCAGCAGTTATTTTTACCGAGACGAGCAGTACTTC. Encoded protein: CASSYFYRDEQYF.

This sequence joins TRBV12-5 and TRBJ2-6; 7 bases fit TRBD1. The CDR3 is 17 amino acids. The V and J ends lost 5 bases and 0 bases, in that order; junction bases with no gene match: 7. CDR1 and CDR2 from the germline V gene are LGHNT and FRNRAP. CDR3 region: CASGPRTGDSGANVLTF. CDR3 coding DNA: TGTGCTAGTGGTCCCCGGACAGGTGACTCTGGGGCCAACGTCCTGACTTTC.